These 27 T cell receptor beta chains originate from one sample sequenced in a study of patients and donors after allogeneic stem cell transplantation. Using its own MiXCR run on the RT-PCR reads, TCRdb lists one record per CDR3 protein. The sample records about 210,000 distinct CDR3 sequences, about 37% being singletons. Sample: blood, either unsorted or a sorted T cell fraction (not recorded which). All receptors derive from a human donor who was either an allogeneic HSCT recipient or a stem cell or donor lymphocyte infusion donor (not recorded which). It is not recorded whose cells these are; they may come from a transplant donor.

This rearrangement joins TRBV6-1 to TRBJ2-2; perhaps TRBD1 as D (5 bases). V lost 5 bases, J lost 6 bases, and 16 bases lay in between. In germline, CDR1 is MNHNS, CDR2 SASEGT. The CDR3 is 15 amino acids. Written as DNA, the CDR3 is TGTGCCAGCAGTTCGACGGCAGGGTTTCCCGGGGAGCTGTTTTTT. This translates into CASSSTAGFPGELFF.

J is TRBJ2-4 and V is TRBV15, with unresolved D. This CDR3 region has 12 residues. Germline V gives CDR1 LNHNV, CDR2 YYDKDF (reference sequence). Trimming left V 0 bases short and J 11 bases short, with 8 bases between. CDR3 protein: CATSRDENVQYF. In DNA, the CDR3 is TGTGCCACCAGCAGAGATGAGAACGTTCAGTACTTC.

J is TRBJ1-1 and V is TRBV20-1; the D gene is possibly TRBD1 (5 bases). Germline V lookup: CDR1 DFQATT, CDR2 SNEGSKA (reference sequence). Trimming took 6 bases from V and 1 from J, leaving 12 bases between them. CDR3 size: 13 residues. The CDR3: CSAPGLRNTEAFF. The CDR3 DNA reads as TGCAGTGCCCCGGGACTGAGGAACACTGAAGCTTTCTTT.

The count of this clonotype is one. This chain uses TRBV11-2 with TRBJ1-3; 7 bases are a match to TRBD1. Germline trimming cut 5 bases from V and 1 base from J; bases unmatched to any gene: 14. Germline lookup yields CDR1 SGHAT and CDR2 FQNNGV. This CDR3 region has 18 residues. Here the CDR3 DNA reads TGTGCCAGCAGCCCAGCGTACGACAGGGTAGTTTCTGGAAACACCATATATTTT. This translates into CASSPAYDRVVSGNTIYF.

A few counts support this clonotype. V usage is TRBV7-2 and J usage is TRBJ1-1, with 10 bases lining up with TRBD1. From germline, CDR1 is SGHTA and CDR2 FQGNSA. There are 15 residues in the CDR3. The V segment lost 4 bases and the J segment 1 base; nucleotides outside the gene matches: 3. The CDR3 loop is CASSWTGGRNTEAFF. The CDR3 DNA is TGTGCCAGCAGCTGGACAGGGGGAAGGAACACTGAAGCTTTCTTT.

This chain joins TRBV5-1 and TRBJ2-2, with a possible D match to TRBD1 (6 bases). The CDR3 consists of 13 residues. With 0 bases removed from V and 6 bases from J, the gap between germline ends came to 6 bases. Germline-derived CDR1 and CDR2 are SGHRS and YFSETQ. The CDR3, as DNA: TGCGCCAGCAGCTTGGAGGGGGCCGGGGAGCTGTTTTTT. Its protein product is CASSLEGAGELFF.

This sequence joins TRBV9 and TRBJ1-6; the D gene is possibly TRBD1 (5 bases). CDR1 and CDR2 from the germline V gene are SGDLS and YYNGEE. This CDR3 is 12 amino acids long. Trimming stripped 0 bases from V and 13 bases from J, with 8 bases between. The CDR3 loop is CASSVGGGPLHF. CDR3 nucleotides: TGTGCCAGCAGCGTAGGTGGGGGGCCCCTCCACTTT.

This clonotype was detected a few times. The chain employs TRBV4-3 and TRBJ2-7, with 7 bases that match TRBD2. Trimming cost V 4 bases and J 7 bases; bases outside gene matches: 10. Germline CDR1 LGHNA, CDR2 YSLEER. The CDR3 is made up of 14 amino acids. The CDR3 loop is CASSLIRDGGEQYF. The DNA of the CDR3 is TGCGCCAGCAGCCTCATCCGGGACGGGGGGGAGCAGTACTTC.

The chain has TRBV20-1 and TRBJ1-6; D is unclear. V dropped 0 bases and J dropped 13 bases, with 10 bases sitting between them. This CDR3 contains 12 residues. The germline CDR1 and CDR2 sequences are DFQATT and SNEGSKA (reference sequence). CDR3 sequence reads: CSARDGQRPLHF. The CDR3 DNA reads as TGCAGTGCTAGAGATGGCCAACGGCCCCTCCACTTT.

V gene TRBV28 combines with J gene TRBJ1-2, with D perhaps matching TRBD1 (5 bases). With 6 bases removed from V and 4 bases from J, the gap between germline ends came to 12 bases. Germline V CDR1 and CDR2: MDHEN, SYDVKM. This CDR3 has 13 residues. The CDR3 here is CASRPDSPYGYTF. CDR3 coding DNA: TGTGCCAGCAGACCTGACAGCCCCTATGGCTACACCTTC.

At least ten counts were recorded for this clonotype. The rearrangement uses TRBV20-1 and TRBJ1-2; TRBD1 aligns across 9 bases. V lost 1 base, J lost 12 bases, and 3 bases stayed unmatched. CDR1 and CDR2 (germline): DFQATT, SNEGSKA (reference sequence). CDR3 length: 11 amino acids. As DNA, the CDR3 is TGCAGTGCTAGAGGGGACAGGGTTAACACCTTC. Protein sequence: CSARGDRVNTF.

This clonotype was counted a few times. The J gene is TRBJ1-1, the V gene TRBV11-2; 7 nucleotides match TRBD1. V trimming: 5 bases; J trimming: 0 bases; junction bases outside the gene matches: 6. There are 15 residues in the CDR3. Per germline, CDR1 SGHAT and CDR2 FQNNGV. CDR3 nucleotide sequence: TGTGCCAGCAGCCCTCTACAGGGGATGAACACTGAAGCTTTCTTT. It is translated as CASSPLQGMNTEAFF.

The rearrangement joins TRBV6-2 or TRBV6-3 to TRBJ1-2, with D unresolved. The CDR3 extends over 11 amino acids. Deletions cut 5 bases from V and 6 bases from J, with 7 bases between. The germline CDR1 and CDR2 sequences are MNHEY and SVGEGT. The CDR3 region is CASSDTDGYTF. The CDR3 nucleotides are TGTGCCAGCAGTGACACGGATGGCTACACCTTC.

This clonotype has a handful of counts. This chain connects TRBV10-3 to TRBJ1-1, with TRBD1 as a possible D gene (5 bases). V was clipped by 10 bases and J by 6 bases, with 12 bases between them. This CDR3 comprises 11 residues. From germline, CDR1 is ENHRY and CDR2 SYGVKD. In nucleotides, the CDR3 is TGTGCCAGCATGGGACTCTCTGAAGCTTTCTTT. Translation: CASMGLSEAFF.

CDR3 region: CASSSDREGQPQHF. DNA of the CDR3: TGTGCCAGCAGTTCTGACAGGGAAGGTCAGCCCCAGCATTTT. This sequence joins TRBV12-3 or TRBV12-4 and TRBJ1-5, with 7 bases lining up with TRBD1. V trimming: 4 bases; J trimming: 6 bases; junction bases outside the gene matches: 6. The CDR3 contains 14 residues.

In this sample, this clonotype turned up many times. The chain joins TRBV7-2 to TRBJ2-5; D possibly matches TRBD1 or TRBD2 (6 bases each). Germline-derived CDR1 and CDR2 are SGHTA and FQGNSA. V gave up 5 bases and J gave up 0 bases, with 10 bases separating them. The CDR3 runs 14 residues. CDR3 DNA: TGTGCCAGCAGCCAAGGGGGGAACCAAGAGACCCAGTACTTC. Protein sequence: CASSQGGNQETQYF.

The CDR3 DNA is TGCGCCAGCAGCTTGGGGAGGACTGGAGAAACTGAAGCTTTCTTT. Amino acids: CASSLGRTGETEAFF. The rearrangement joins TRBV5-1 to TRBJ1-1; D ambiguous. V lost 0 bases, J lost 5 bases, and 14 bases lay in between. The CDR3 contains 15 residues. CDR1 is SGHRS and CDR2 is YFSETQ in the germline V gene.

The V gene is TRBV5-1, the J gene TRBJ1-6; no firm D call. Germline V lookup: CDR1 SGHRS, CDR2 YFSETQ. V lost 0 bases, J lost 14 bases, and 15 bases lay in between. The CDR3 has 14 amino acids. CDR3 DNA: TGCGCCAGCAGCTTGGAGGATGACGCGGGCACCCTCCACTTT. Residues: CASSLEDDAGTLHF.

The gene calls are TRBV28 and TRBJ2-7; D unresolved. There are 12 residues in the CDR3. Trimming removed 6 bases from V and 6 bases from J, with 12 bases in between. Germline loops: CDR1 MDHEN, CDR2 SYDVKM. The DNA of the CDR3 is TGTGCCAGCAGCCAACAAGACTCCGAGCAGTACTTC. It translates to CASSQQDSEQYF.

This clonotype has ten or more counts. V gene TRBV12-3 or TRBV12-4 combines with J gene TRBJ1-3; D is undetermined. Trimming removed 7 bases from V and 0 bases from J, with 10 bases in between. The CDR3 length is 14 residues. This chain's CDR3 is CASTPANSGNTIYF. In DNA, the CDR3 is TGTGCCAGCACCCCGGCGAACTCTGGAAACACCATATATTTT.

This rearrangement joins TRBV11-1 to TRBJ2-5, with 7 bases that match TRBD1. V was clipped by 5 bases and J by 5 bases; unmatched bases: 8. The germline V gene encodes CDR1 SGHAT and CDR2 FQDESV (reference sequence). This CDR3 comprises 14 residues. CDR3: CASSLRQGIETQYF. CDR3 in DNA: TGTGCCAGCAGCCTCCGACAGGGAATCGAGACCCAGTACTTC. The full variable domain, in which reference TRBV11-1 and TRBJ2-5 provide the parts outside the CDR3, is EAEVAQSPRYKITEKSQAVAFWCDPISGHATLYWYRQILGQGPELLVQFQDESVVDDSQLPKDRFSAERLKGVDSTLKIQPAELGDSAMYLCASSLRQGIETQYFGPGTRLLVL.

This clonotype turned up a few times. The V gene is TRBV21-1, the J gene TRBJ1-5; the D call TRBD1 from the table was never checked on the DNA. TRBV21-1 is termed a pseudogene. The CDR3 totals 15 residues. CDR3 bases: TGTGCCAGCAGCGGGACCGATCTTAGCAATCAGCCCCAGCATTTT. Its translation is CASSGTDLSNQPQHF.

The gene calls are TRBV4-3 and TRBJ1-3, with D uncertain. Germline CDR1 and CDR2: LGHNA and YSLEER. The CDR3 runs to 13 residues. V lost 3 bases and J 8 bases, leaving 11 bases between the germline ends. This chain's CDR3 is CASSHGGVDTIYF. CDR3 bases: TGCGCCAGCAGCCACGGCGGAGTGGACACCATATATTTT.

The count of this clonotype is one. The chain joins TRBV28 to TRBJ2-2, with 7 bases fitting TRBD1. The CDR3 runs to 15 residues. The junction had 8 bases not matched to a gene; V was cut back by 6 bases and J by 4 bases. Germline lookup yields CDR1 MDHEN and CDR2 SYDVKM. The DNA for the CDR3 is TGTGCCAGCAGGTTGACAGGGATGGGCACCGGGGAGCTGTTTTTT. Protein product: CASRLTGMGTGELFF.

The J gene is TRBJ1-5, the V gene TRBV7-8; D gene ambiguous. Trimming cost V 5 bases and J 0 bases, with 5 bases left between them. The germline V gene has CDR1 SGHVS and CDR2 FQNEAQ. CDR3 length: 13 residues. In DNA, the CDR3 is TGTGCCAGCAGCCGATTTAGCAATCAGCCCCAGCATTTT. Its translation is CASSRFSNQPQHF. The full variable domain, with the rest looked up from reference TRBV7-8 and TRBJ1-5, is GAGVSQSPRYKVAKRGQDVALRCDPISGHVSLFWYQQALGQGPEFLTYFQNEAQLDKSGLPSDRFFAERPEGSVSTLKIQRTQQEDSAVYLCASSRFSNQPQHFGDGTRLSIL.

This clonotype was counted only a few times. DNA for the CDR3: TGTGCCAGCAGTTTAGGGGGGGCCTATGAGCAGTTCTTC. It specifies CASSLGGAYEQFF. This chain links TRBV12-3 or TRBV12-4 with TRBJ2-1; D tentatively reads TRBD1 or TRBD2 (6 bases each). The CDR3 totals 13 residues. The V end was cut by 1 base, the J end by 8 bases, with 9 bases between.

The CDR3 nucleotides read TGCGCCAGCAGCCGTAAACCCGGGCTAGATACGCAGTATTTT. Encoded protein: CASSRKPGLDTQYF. This chain links TRBV5-1 with TRBJ2-3; D gene uncertain. CDR3 length equals 14 residues. CDR1 and CDR2 from the germline V gene are SGHRS and YFSETQ. With 4 bases removed from V and 5 bases from J, the gap between germline ends came to 14 bases.